This entry lists 6 T cell receptor beta chains sequenced from one sample in a study of cytomegalovirus exposure and HLA in healthy donors. The PCR contained 60 Vbeta and 13 Jbeta primers. Assay used: immunoSEQ multiplex PCR; TCRdb lists only in-frame clones, some missing. The table has about 140,000 clones, approximately 9% seen once; the top ten hold roughly 7%. Sequencing used PBMCs. These receptors were collected from a woman in her 40s in good health and CMV-seropositive.

This clone was counted ten times or more. The chain links TRBV15 to TRBJ2-5, with D unresolved. The germline gives CDR1 LNHNV, CDR2 YYDKDF (reference sequence). CDR3 length: 14 amino acids. V was clipped by 0 bases and J by 5 bases, with 10 bases between them. The CDR3 nucleotides read TGTGCCACCAGCAGAGATACAGCTATTGAGACCCAGTACTTC. It translates to CATSRDTAIETQYF.

The sample holds a few counts of this clone. The CDR3 region has the DNA TGTGCCAGCAGCTTATCAGGGTTGAACACTGAAGCTTTCTTT. Translation: CASSLSGLNTEAFF. This chain uses TRBV7-8 with TRBJ1-1; D perhaps matches TRBD1 (5 bases). In germline, CDR1 is SGHVS, CDR2 FQNEAQ. V lost 2 bases and J lost 0, with 7 bases in between. This CDR3 contains 14 residues.

The chain is built from TRBV7-2 and TRBJ2-7, with TRBD2 matching 7 bases. The CDR3 consists of 14 residues. CDR1 is SGHTA and CDR2 is FQGNSA in the germline V gene. V shed 3 bases, J shed 0 bases, and the junction held 2 bases outside the gene matches. CDR3 DNA: TGTGCCAGCAGCTTGGGAGGGAACTCCTACGAGCAGTACTTC. This encodes CASSLGGNSYEQYF.

The gene calls are TRBV5-1 and TRBJ1-6; D possibly corresponds to TRBD1 (5 bases). There are 15 residues in the CDR3. V was pared by 3 bases and J by 4 bases, with 11 bases between. Germline CDR1 reads SGHRS; CDR2 reads YFSETQ. The CDR3 sequence: CASSSNGGYNSPLHF. The CDR3 nucleotides read TGCGCCAGCAGCTCAAACGGGGGATATAATTCACCCCTCCACTTT.

This clone was recorded a few times. The chain has TRBV6-5 and TRBJ2-7; D uncertain. V shed 0 bases and J shed 1 base, with 7 bases lying between them. Germline CDR1 and CDR2: MNHEY and SVGAGI. The CDR3 extends over 14 amino acids. The CDR3 DNA reads TGTGCCAGCAGTTACTCCACCAGATCCTACGAGCAGTACTTC. Its protein is CASSYSTRSYEQYF.

V and J are TRBV5-4 and TRBJ2-3; 7 bases agree with TRBD2. The germline CDR1 and CDR2 sequences are SGHNT and YYREEE (reference sequence). The CDR3 loop spans 15 amino acids. The J segment lost 0 bases and the V segment lost 3 bases, leaving 4 bases of the junction unmatched. This CDR3 is CASSSGGPSTDTQYF. CDR3 bases: TGTGCCAGCAGCTCGGGAGGACCTAGCACAGATACGCAGTATTTT. Full variable domain (rest looked up from reference TRBV5-4 and TRBJ2-3): ETGVTQSPTHLIKTRGQQVTLRCSSQSGHNTVSWYQQALGQGPQFIFQYYREEENGRGNFPPRFSGLQFPNYSSELNVNALELDDSALYLCASSSGGPSTDTQYFGPGTRLTVL.